The clone carrying this T cell receptor (beta chain) was observed a single time. The data were taken from a study of Ad26.COV2.S vaccination and SARS-CoV-2 variants. Sequencing was performed with immunoSEQ multiplex PCR; in TCRdb, only in-frame clones are kept and a portion is missing. The table lists 300,000 to 400,000 clones, approximately 90% of them singletons. Treatment denoted: approximately 18 received Ad26.COV2.S at low or high dose, single or two shots; several received placebo; per-sample allocation not given. Sampling was done on day 63 after the first vaccine or placebo injection. The sequences come from peripheral blood, collected in a trial of Ad26.COV2.S vaccine versus placebo. The source is a person between 18 and 65 years old who received the Ad26.COV2.S COVID-19 vaccine or a placebo.

The CDR3 coding sequence is TGCGCCAGCAGGGACTCCTACAATGAGCAGTTCTTC. Protein: CASRDSYNEQFF. The rearrangement links TRBV10-2 to TRBJ2-1, with D hard to call. The CDR3 totals 12 residues. Germline loops: CDR1 WSHSY, CDR2 SAAADI. V was clipped by 6 bases and J by 0 bases, with 3 bases between them.